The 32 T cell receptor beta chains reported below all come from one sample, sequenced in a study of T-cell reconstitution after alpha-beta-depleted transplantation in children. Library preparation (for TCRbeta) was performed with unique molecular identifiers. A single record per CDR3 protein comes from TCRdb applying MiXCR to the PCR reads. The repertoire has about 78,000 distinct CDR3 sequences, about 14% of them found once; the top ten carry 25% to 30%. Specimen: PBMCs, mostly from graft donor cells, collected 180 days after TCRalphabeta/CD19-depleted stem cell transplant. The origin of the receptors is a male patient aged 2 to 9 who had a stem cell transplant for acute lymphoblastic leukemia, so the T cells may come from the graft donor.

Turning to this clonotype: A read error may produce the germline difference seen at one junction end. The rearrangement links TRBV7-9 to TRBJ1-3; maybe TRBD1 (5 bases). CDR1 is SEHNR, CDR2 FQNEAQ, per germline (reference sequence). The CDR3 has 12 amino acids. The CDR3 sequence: CASAPRGNTTYF. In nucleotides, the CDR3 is TGTGCCAGCGCCCCAAGGGGAAACACCACATATTTT. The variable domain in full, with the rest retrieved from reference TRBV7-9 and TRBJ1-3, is DTGVSQNPRHKITKRGQNVTFRCDPISEHNRLYWYRQTLGQGPEFLTYFQNEAQLEKSRLLSDRFSAERPKGSFSTLEIQRTEQGDSAMYLCASAPRGNTTYFGEGSWLTVV.

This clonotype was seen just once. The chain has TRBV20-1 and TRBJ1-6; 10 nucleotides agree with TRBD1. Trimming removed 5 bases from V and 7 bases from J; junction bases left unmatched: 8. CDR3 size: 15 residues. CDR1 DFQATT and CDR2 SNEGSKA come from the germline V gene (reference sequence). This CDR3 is CSAVPGQGLNSPLHF. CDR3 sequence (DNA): TGCAGTGCTGTCCCGGGACAGGGGTTGAATTCACCCCTCCACTTT.

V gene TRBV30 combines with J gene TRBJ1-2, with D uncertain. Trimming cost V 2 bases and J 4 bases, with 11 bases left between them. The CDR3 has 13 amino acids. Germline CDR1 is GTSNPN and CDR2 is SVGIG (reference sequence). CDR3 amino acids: CAWSPISSYGYTF. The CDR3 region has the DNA TGTGCCTGGAGTCCCATCTCAAGCTATGGCTACACCTTC.

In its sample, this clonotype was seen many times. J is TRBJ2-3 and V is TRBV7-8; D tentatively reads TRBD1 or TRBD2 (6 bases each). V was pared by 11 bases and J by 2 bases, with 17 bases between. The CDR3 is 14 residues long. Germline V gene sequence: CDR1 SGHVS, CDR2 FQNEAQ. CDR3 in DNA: TGTGCCTCGGGGGCGGGACTCCACACAGATACGCAGTATTTT. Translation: CASGAGLHTDTQYF.

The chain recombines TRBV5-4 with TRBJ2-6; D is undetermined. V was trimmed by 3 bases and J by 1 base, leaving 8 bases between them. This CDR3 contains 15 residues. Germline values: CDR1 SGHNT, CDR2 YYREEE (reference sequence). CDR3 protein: CASSSFSSGANVLTF. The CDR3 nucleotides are TGTGCCAGCAGCTCTTTTTCTTCTGGGGCCAACGTCCTGACTTTC.

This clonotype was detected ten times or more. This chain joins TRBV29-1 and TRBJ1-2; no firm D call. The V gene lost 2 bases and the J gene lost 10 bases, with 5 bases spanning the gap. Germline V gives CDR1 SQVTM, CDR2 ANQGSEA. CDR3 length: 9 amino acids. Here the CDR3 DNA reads TGCAGCGTTGAAAGGGACTACACCTTC. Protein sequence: CSVERDYTF. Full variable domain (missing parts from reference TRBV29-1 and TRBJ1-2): SAVISQKPSRDICQRGTSLTIQCQVDSQVTMMFWYRQQPGQSLTLIATANQGSEATYESGFVIDKFPISRPNLTFSTLTVSNMSPEDSSIYLCSVERDYTFGSGTRLTVV.

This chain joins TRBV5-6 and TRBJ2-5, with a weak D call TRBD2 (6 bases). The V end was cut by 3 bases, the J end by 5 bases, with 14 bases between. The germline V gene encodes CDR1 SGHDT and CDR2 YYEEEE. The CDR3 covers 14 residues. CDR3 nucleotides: TGTGCCAGCAGCTCGGGACTTCGATGGGAGACCCAGTACTTC. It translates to CASSSGLRWETQYF.

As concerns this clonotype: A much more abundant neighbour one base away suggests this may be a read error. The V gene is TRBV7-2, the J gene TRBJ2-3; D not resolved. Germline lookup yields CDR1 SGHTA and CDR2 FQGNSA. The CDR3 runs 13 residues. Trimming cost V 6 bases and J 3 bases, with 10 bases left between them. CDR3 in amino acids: CASRIGITDTQYF. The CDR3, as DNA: TGTGCCAGCAGGATCGGAATAACAGATACGCAGTATTTT.

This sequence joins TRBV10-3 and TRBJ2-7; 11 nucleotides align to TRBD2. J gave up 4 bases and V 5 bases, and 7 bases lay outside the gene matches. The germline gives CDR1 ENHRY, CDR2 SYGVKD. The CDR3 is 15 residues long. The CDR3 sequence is CAISPEASGRYEQYF. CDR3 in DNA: TGTGCCATCAGTCCCGAGGCTAGCGGGAGGTACGAGCAGTACTTC.

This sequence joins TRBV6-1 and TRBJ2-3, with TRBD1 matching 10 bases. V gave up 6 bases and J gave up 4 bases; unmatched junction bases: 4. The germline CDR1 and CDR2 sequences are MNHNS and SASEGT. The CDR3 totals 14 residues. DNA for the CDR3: TGTGCCAGCAGAACGGACAGGGGGGCAGATACGCAGTATTTT. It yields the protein CASRTDRGADTQYF.

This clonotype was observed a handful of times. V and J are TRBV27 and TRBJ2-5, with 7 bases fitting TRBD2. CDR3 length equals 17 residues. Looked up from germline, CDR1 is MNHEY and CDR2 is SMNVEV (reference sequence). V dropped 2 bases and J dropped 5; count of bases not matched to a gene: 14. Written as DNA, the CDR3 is TGTGCCAGCAGTTTAGGTGGCCCAGGGAGGGTTAAGGAGACCCAGTACTTC. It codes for CASSLGGPGRVKETQYF.

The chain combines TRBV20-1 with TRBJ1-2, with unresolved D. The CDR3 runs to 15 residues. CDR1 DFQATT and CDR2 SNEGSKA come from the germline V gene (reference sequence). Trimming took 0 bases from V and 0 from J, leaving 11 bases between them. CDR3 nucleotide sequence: TGCAGTGCTAGAGACTTGGACCCCGCTAACTATGGCTACACCTTC. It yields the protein CSARDLDPANYGYTF.

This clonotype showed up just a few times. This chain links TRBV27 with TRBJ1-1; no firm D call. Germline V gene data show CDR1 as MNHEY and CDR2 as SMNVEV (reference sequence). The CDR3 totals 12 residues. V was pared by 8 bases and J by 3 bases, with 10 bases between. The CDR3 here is CASRGPYTEAFF. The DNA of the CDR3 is TGTGCCAGCCGCGGCCCCTACACTGAAGCTTTCTTT.

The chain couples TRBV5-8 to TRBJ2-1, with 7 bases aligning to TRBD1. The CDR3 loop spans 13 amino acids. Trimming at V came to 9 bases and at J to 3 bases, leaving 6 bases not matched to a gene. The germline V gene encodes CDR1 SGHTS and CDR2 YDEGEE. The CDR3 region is CATRPGGYNEQFF. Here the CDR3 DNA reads TGTGCCACCCGACCAGGGGGCTACAATGAGCAGTTCTTC.

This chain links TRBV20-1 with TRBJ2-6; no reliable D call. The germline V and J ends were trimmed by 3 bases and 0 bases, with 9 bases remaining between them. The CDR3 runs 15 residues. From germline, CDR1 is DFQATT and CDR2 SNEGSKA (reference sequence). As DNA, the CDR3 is TGCAGTGCTAGCGTTGTCCTCTCTGGGGCCAACGTCCTGACTTTC. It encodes CSASVVLSGANVLTF.

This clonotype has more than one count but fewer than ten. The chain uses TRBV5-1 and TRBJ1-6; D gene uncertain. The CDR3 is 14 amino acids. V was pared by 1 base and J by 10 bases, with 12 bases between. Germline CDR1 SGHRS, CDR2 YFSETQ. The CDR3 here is CASSLTRFGSPLHF. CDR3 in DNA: TGCGCCAGCAGCTTGACGCGATTTGGGTCACCCCTCCACTTT. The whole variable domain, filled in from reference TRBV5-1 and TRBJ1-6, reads KAGVTQTPRYLIKTRGQQVTLSCSPISGHRSVSWYQQTPGQGLQFLFEYFSETQRNKGNFPGRFSGRQFSNSRSEMNVSTLELGDSALYLCASSLTRFGSPLHFGNGTRLTVT.

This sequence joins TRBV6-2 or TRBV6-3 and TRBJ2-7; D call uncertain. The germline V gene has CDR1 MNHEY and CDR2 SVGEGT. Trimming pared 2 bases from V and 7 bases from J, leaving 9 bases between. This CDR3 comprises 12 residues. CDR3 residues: CASSYPQREQYF. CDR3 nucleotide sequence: TGTGCCAGCAGTTACCCCCAGAGAGAGCAGTACTTC.

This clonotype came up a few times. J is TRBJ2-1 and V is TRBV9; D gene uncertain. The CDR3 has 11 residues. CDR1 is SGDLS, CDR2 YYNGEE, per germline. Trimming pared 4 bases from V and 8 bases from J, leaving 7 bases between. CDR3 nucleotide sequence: TGTGCCAGCAGCCCCGGATATGAGCAGTTCTTC. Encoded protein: CASSPGYEQFF.

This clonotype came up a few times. In DNA form, the CDR3 reads TGTGCCAGCAGCACGGACAGGGGACAACATGGCTACACCTTC. Encoded protein: CASSTDRGQHGYTF. The rearrangement uses TRBV12-3 or TRBV12-4 and TRBJ1-2, with 9 nucleotides matching TRBD1. CDR3 length: 14 amino acids. The V gene end was trimmed by 6 bases and the J gene end by 6 bases; junction bases not matched to a gene: 8.

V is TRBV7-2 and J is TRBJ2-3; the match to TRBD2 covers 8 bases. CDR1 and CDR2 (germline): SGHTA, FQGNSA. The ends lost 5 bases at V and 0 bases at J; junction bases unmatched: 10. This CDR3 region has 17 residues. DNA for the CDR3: TGTGCCAGCAGCCCGGGGGGGCTACTCTTTAGCACAGATACGCAGTATTTT. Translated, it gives CASSPGGLLFSTDTQYF.

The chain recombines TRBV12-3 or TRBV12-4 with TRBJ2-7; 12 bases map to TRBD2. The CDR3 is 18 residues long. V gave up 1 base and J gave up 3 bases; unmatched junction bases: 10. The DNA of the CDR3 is TGTGCCAGCAGTTTAGAACTAGCGGGAGGCTGGGGTAACTACGAGCAGTACTTC. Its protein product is CASSLELAGGWGNYEQYF.

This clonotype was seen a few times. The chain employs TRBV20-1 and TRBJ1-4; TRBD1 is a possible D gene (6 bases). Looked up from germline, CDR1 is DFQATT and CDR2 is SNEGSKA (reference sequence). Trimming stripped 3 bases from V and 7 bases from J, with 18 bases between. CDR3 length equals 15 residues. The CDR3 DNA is TGCAGTGCTAGTCTTTCACGGGGGGCGCGTGAAAAACTGTTTTTT. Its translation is CSASLSRGAREKLFF.

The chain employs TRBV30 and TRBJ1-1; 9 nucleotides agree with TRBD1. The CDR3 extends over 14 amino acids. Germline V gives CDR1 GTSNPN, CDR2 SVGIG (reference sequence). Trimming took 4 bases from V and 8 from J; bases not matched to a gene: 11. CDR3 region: CAWTPGTGYWEAFF. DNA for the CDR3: TGTGCCTGGACCCCCGGGACAGGGTATTGGGAAGCTTTCTTT.

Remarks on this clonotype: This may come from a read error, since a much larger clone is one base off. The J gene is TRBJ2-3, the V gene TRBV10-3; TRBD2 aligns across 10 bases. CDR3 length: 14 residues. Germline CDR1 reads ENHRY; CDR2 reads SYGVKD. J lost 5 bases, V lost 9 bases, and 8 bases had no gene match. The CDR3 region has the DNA TGTGCCATTTCCGCGACTAGCGGGCTAGATACGCAGTATTTT. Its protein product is CAISATSGLDTQYF.

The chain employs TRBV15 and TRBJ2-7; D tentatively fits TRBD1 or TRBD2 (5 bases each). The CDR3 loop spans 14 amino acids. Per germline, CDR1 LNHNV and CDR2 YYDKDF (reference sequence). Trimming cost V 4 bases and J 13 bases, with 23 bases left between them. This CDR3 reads CATSILGASSGLYF. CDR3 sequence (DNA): TGTGCCACCAGCATTCTAGGGGCTTCCTCGGGGCTTTACTTC.

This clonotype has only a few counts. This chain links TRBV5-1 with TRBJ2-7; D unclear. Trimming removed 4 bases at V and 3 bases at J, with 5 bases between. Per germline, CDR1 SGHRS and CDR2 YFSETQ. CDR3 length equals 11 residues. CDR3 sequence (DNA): TGCGCCAGCAGCGATTACTACGAGCAGTACTTC. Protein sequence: CASSDYYEQYF.

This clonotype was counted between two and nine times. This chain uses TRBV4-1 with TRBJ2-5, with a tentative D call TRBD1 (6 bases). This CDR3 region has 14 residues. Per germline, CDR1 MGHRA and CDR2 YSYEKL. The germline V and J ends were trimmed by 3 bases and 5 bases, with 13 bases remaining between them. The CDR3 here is CASSHRQDRETQYF. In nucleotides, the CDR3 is TGCGCCAGCAGCCATCGACAGGATAGGGAGACCCAGTACTTC.

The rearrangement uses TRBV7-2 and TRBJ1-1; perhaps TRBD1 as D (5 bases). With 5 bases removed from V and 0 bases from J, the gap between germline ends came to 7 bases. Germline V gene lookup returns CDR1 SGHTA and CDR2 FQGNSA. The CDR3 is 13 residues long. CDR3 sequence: CASSPQVNTEAFF. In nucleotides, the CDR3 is TGTGCCAGCAGCCCACAGGTGAACACTGAAGCTTTCTTT.

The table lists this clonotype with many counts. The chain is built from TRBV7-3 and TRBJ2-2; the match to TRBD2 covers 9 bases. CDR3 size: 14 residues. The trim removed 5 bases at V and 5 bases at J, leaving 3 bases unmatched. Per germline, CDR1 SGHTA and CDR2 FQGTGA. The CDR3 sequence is CASSPAGGTGELFF. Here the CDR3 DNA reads TGTGCCAGCAGCCCCGCGGGGGGGACCGGGGAGCTGTTTTTT. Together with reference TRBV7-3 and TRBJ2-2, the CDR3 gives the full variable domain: GAGVSQTPSNKVTEKGKYVELRCDPISGHTALYWYRQSLGQGPEFLIYFQGTGAADDSGLPNDRFFAVRPEGSVSTLKIQRTERGDSAVYLCASSPAGGTGELFFGEGSRLTVL.

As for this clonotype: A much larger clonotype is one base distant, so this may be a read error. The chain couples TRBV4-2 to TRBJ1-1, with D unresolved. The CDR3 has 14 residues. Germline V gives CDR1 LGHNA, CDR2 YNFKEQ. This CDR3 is CASGPRRRNAEAFF. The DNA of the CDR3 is TGTGCCAGCGGACCTCGCAGGAGGAACGCTGAAGCTTTCTTT.

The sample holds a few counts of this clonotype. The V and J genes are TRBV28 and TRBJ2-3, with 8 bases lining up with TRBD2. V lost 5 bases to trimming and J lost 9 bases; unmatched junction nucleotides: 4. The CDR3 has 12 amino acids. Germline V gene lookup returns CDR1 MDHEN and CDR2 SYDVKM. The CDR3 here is CASSPGGLTQYF. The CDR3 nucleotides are TGTGCCAGCAGTCCGGGGGGGCTGACGCAGTATTTT. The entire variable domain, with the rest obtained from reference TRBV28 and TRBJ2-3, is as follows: DVKVTQSSRYLVKRTGEKVFLECVQDMDHENMFWYRQDPGLGLRLIYFSYDVKMKEKGDIPEGYSVSREKKERFSLILESASTNQTSMYLCASSPGGLTQYFGPGTRLTVL.

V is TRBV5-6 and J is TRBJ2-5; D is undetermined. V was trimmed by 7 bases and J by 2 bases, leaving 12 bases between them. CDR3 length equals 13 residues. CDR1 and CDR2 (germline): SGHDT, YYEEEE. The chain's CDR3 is CASSIGRQETQYF. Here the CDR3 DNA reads TGTGCCAGCTCAATTGGACGACAAGAGACCCAGTACTTC.